A selection of T cell receptor beta chains follows, all from one sample in a study of shared clonotypes between healthy human individuals. Sequencing used immunoSEQ multiplex PCR; TCRdb keeps in-frame clones, though not all of them. Here the sample spans about 1.1 million clones, approximately 80% being singletons. Sequencing used memory CD4+ T cells from PBMCs. These receptor sequences come from a young man in good health. Some clones in this sample may be carry-over from other donors' samples. Each CDR3 is given with its conserved first and last residue. Each record gives: clone size, D gene, V gene, J gene, CDR3 protein, CDR3 DNA. A D gene is named only where the DNA matches it firmly. Clone size is given for some rows only: seen once, a few or many times, or a class if the clone is expanded.

clone_size: -; d_call: -; v_call: TRBV30; j_call: TRBJ2-7; cdr3_aa: CAWESGAPYEQYF; cdr3_nt: TGTGCCTGGGAATCAGGTGCTCCCTACGAGCAGTACTTC
clone_size: many; d_call: TRBD2; v_call: TRBV4-2; j_call: TRBJ2-4; cdr3_aa: CASSQDGRGLENIQYF; cdr3_nt: TGTGCCAGCAGCCAAGATGGGAGGGGTTTGGAAAACATTCAGTACTTC
clone_size: -; d_call: -; v_call: TRBV7-9; j_call: TRBJ2-1; cdr3_aa: CASSPYRGNEQFF; cdr3_nt: TGTGCCAGCAGCCCCTATCGGGGCAATGAGCAGTTCTTC
clone_size: -; d_call: -; v_call: TRBV28; j_call: TRBJ1-5; cdr3_aa: CASSLSSGPADF; cdr3_nt: TGTGCCAGCAGTTTATCGTCAGGGCCTGCAGATTTT
clone_size: -; d_call: -; v_call: TRBV7-2; j_call: TRBJ2-1; cdr3_aa: CASSLVGGGIYNEQFF; cdr3_nt: TGTGCCAGCAGCTTAGTCGGGGGAGGAATCTACAATGAGCAGTTCTTC
clone_size: many; d_call: -; v_call: TRBV10-3; j_call: TRBJ1-5; cdr3_aa: CAISDEQNSNQPQHF; cdr3_nt: TGTGCCATCAGTGACGAGCAGAATAGCAATCAGCCCCAGCATTTT
clone_size: -; d_call: -; v_call: TRBV5-1; j_call: TRBJ2-7; cdr3_aa: CASTGGVEQYF; cdr3_nt: TGCGCCAGCACAGGGGGGGTCGAGCAGTACTTC
clone_size: -; d_call: TRBD2; v_call: TRBV5-4; j_call: TRBJ2-3; cdr3_aa: CASSFLSISGPPNTQYF; cdr3_nt: TGTGCCAGCAGCTTTCTTTCAATTAGCGGGCCGCCGAATACGCAGTATTTT
clone_size: few; d_call: -; v_call: TRBV5-4; j_call: TRBJ2-3; cdr3_aa: CASSLGAGGADTQYF; cdr3_nt: TGTGCCAGCAGCCTGGGGGCCGGTGGAGCGGATACGCAGTATTTT
clone_size: -; d_call: TRBD1; v_call: TRBV9; j_call: TRBJ1-4; cdr3_aa: CASSVPSPQSGVGQGGEKLFF; cdr3_nt: TGTGCCAGCAGCGTACCCTCCCCTCAATCCGGAGTGGGGCAGGGGGGCGAAAAACTGTTTTTT
clone_size: -; d_call: -; v_call: TRBV19; j_call: TRBJ1-4; cdr3_aa: CASSFGPELFF; cdr3_nt: TGTGCCAGTAGTTTCGGGCCAGAACTGTTTTTT
clone_size: -; d_call: -; v_call: TRBV28; j_call: TRBJ2-6; cdr3_aa: CASSLYRGGANVLTF; cdr3_nt: TGTGCCAGCAGTTTATACCGGGGTGGGGCCAACGTCCTGACTTTC